This TCR beta chain was profiled in a study of CD8 T cells in ankylosing spondylitis. Whole-study results and caveats: The study looked at matched synovial fluid samples from ankylosing spondylitis patients. Disease-linked clones were reported to be significantly enriched there. Clones linked to disease, bearing a CD8+ phenotype, were relatively rare in peripheral blood. Earlier authors reported some of these motif variants in reactive arthritis synovial fluid and blood.

The CDR3 loop spans 13 amino acids. Per the germline V gene, CDR1 is SEHNR and CDR2 is FQNEAQ (reference sequence). V lost 7 bases and J lost 7, with 17 bases in between. It was by quantitative 5'-RACE with molecular barcodes that TCR beta libraries were made. TCRdb used MiXCR to reprocess the 5' RACE reads, holding one entry per CDR3 protein. The table lists under 200,000 distinct CDR3 sequences, roughly 13% of them singletons. This clonotype was counted at least ten times. Its antigen is as yet unknown. This chain connects TRBV7-9 to TRBJ2-7, with a weak D call TRBD2 (6 bases). Sequencing input: blood, either unsorted or a sorted T cell fraction (not recorded which). This receptor was identified in a female donor with ankylosing spondylitis or in good health (not recorded which). DNA for the CDR3: TGTGCCAGCATTCAGTCGGGAGCAGAAGAGCAGTACTTC. It specifies CASIQSGAEEQYF.